This entry is about one TCR beta chain. This sample is part of a study of blood T cell repertoires in COVID-19. Study overall: Spain, Italy and the United States supplied samples that represented acute and convalescent COVID-19. The cDNA or gDNA used as material had been derived from T cells, B-cell-depleted T cells, or PBMCs.

V trimming: 7 bases; J trimming: 2 bases; junction bases outside the gene matches: 5. This CDR3 spans 14 amino acids. Germline V gives CDR1 MNHNY, CDR2 SVGAGI (reference sequence). Per the original data handling: Amplification of reference gene primers was used by the study to estimate nucleated cell counts. The protocol was immunoSEQ multiplex PCR, while the TCRdb copy is restricted to in-frame clones and leaves out a portion. That table furnishes V, J and clone size, whereas the DNA furnished D and trimming. The sample contains some 70,000 clones, about four fifths of which appear only once. The sequence came from a woman in her sixties or seventies with acute or convalescent COVID-19. The rearrangement links TRBV6-6 to TRBJ1-2; 9 nucleotides line up with TRBD1. Sequenced: peripheral blood. The chain's CDR3 is CASKYGQGNYGYTF. The DNA of the CDR3 is TGTGCCAGCAAATACGGACAGGGGAACTATGGCTACACCTTC.